This TCR beta chain comes out of a study of T cell responses to AZD1222 COVID-19 vaccine. The data were produced by immunoSEQ multiplex PCR, yet TCRdb's version contains in-frame clones alone and is incomplete. Counted here are 140,000 to 150,000 clones, approximately 93% occurring once; the ten biggest clones make up 10% to 15%. CDR3 length: 15 amino acids. CDR1 MNHEY and CDR2 SMNVEV come from the germline V gene (reference sequence). V dropped 3 bases and J dropped 2 bases, with 8 bases sitting between them. The sequences come from peripheral blood, collected after recovery from COVID-19. V and J are TRBV27 and TRBJ2-6; the D is unclear. The sequence was collected from an adult who had recovered from COVID-19. The CDR3 sequence: CASSFWQTGANVLTF. The CDR3 DNA reads as TGTGCCAGCAGTTTTTGGCAGACTGGGGCCAACGTCCTGACTTTC.